The rows below give T cell receptor beta chains drawn from one sample of a study of OX40 agonist ivuxolimab in advanced cancers. Assay used: immunoSEQ multiplex PCR; TCRdb lists only in-frame clones, some missing. The sample has roughly 52,000 clones, approximately 80% seen once. The material was CD4+ or CD8+ T cells sorted from blood, obtained in a trial of the OX40 agonist ivuxolimab. The receptors originated from an adult with an advanced solid tumor such as melanoma, head and neck, liver or kidney cancer. Each CDR3 is given with its conserved first and last residue. A D gene is named only where the DNA matches it firmly. Clone sizes are given selectively: once, few, many, or a class where the clone is expanded.

clone_size j_call d_call v_call cdr3_nt cdr3_aa
. TRBJ2-1 TRBD2 TRBV7-2 TGTGCCAGCAGCTTAGCCGCGGGACTAGCGGGGCTTAATGAGCAGTTCTTC CASSLAAGLAGLNEQFF
. TRBJ2-3 TRBD1 TRBV5-4 TGTGCCAGCAGCTTGGAGGAGCGGACAGGGGAAGCAGATACGCAGTATTTT CASSLEERTGEADTQYF
. TRBJ1-2 . TRBV6-5 TGTGCCAGCAGTTACGGGGGGGACCTCTATGGCTACACCTTC CASSYGGDLYGYTF
. TRBJ2-3 TRBD1 TRBV27 TGTGCCAGCAGTCTGGACAGGGCCCTTCCCACAGATACGCAGTATTTT CASSLDRALPTDTQYF
. TRBJ1-2 . TRBV6-6 TGTGCCAGCAGTACCTACATGGACTATGGCTACACCTTC CASSTYMDYGYTF
. TRBJ1-2 . TRBV7-6 TGTGCCAGCAGCTTAGAAATGGGCCGGGGAGGGTCCGATGGCTACACCTTC CASSLEMGRGGSDGYTF
. TRBJ2-2 . TRBV2 TGTGCCAGCAGTGAAGAAAAAGCGAACACCGGGGAGCTGTTTTTT CASSEEKANTGELFF
. TRBJ2-1 . TRBV28 TGTGCCAGCAGTTTACGCCTTACTACCTACAATGAGCAGTTCTTC CASSLRLTTYNEQFF
. TRBJ2-2 . TRBV6-8 TGTGCCAGCAGTCCGCGGGATTGGCAACGCGGGGAGCTGTTTTTT CASSPRDWQRGELFF
. TRBJ2-3 TRBD2 TRBV5-4 TGTGCCAGCAGGGCGTTTGCGGGGGGAGGTTCAGATACGCAGTATTTT CASRAFAGGGSDTQYF
. TRBJ1-2 TRBD1 TRBV7-9 TGTGCCAGCAGCCCCCCGAGAGGGGGCAAAGGGGGCGGCTACACCTTC CASSPPRGGKGGGYTF
once TRBJ1-1 TRBD1 TRBV6-6 TGTGCCAGCAGGTTGGACAGGGGCCATGAAGCTTTCTTT CASRLDRGHEAFF
. TRBJ2-2 . TRBV5-1 TGCGCCAGCAGCTTCACGGTGGCCACCGGGGAGCTGTTTTTT CASSFTVATGELFF
. TRBJ2-4 TRBD2 TRBV19 TGTGCCAGTAGTATACTAGCGGAGTGGGATCAAAACATTCAGTACTTC CASSILAEWDQNIQYF
. TRBJ2-3 TRBD2 TRBV4-1 TGCGCCAGCAGCCAAGATGCGGCTAGCGGGAAGACAGATACGCAGTATTTT CASSQDAASGKTDTQYF
. TRBJ1-6 . TRBV28 TGTGCCAGCAGTCCCTCCGGTAAAGGTGATTCACCCCTCCACTTT CASSPSGKGDSPLHF
few TRBJ1-2 TRBD1 TRBV2 TGTGCCAGCAGGGATGGACAGGGGCCCTATGGCTACACCTTC CASRDGQGPYGYTF
. TRBJ1-3 . TRBV2 TGTGCCAGCAGTCAAGGGGCCGCTGGAAACACCATATATTTT CASSQGAAGNTIYF
. TRBJ2-2 TRBD1 TRBV2 TGTGCCAGCACTCTTGAGGGGACAGGGACCCGGGGGGGGGAGCTGTTTTTT CASTLEGTGTRGGELFF
once TRBJ2-5 . TRBV4-2 TGTGCCAGCAGCCAATTGGCCGCAGAGGAGACCCAGTACTTC CASSQLAAEETQYF